The 9 T cell receptor beta chains listed next were all sequenced from one sample in a study of OX40 agonist ivuxolimab in advanced cancers. Some clones are missing from TCRdb's copy, which holds only in-frame ones; the method was immunoSEQ multiplex PCR. In the table there are 70,000 to 75,000 clones, around four fifths of which are singletons. The sample consisted of CD4+ or CD8+ T cells sorted from blood, taken in a trial of the OX40 agonist ivuxolimab. These receptors came from an adult with an advanced solid tumor such as melanoma, head and neck, liver or kidney cancer.

This clone was picked up one time. The chain couples TRBV19 to TRBJ1-6, with TRBD1 identical over 11 bases. Germline V gene sequence: CDR1 LNHDA, CDR2 SQIVND (reference sequence). The V gene end was trimmed by 3 bases and the J gene end by 5 bases; junction bases not matched to a gene: 3. The CDR3 has 16 residues. The CDR3 here is CASSMGTGGHNSPLHF. The CDR3 DNA follows: TGTGCCAGTAGTATGGGGACAGGGGGTCATAATTCACCCCTCCACTTT.

The CDR3 DNA is TGTGCCAGCAGCTTGGCCAATGAGCAGTTCTTC. Translating it yields CASSLANEQFF. This sequence joins TRBV5-6 and TRBJ2-1; D ambiguous. CDR1 is SGHDT and CDR2 is YYEEEE in the germline V gene. Trimming took 0 bases from V and 6 from J, leaving 1 base between them. The CDR3 runs 11 residues.

The CDR3 reads CASSQTRTSRTQYF. The CDR3 region has the DNA TGTGCCAGCAGTCAAACTCGGACTAGTAGGACCCAGTACTTC. J is TRBJ2-5 and V is TRBV28, with TRBD2 matching over 7 bases. The germline V gene encodes CDR1 MDHEN and CDR2 SYDVKM. This CDR3 comprises 14 residues. The trim removed 5 bases at V and 7 bases at J, leaving 10 bases unmatched.

The J gene is TRBJ1-4, the V gene TRBV13; weak D call: TRBD1 (5 bases). Germline assignment: CDR1 PRHDT and CDR2 FYEKMQ (reference sequence). Deletions cut 5 bases from V and 6 bases from J, with 13 bases between. The CDR3 loop spans 14 amino acids. The CDR3 region has the DNA TGTGCCAGCAGCCCCCGGGGGGGGGATGAAAAACTGTTTTTT. This encodes CASSPRGGDEKLFF. Together with reference TRBV13 and TRBJ1-4, the CDR3 gives the full variable domain: AAGVIQSPRHLIKEKRETATLKCYPIPRHDTVYWYQQGPGQDPQFLISFYEKMQSDKGSIPDRFSAQQFSDYHSELNMSSLELGDSALYFCASSPRGGDEKLFFGSGTQLSVL.

V gene TRBV28 combines with J gene TRBJ1-5; D is perhaps TRBD1 (5 bases). Germline CDR1 reads MDHEN; CDR2 reads SYDVKM. This CDR3 is 15 amino acids long. Trimming stripped 5 bases from V and 7 bases from J, with 18 bases between. The CDR3 DNA follows: TGTGCCAGCAGTGGGGACGGGGGGGGAAGGCAGCCCCAGCATTTT. Its translation: CASSGDGGGRQPQHF.

The J gene is TRBJ2-3, the V gene TRBV7-3; D possibly uses TRBD1 or TRBD2 (6 bases each). Looked up from germline, CDR1 is SGHTA and CDR2 is FQGTGA. The ends were cut back, 0 bases at V and 3 bases at J, with 7 bases in the middle. The CDR3 runs to 14 residues. Here the CDR3 reads CASSLTGGTDTQYF. Written as DNA, the CDR3 is TGTGCCAGCAGCTTAACAGGGGGGACAGATACGCAGTATTTT.

This clone showed up just once. The sample contains more than one DNA sequence encoding this CDR3. The chain carries TRBV5-1 and TRBJ2-1; D uncertain. The length of the CDR3 is 14 residues. From germline, CDR1 is SGHRS and CDR2 YFSETQ. With 0 bases removed from V and 3 bases from J, the gap between germline ends came to 7 bases. CDR3 in DNA: TGCGCCAGCAGCTTGGATTCGGGCTACAATGAGCAGTTCTTC. Amino acid sequence: CASSLDSGYNEQFF.

The rearrangement uses TRBV4-3 and TRBJ2-3; tentatively, D is TRBD2 (6 bases). Deletions cut 4 bases from V and 4 bases from J, with 15 bases between. CDR1 and CDR2 (germline): LGHNA, YSLEER. The CDR3 is 15 residues long. CDR3 in amino acids: CASSPAGGEPDTQYF. The CDR3 nucleotides read TGCGCCAGCAGCCCCGCTGGAGGGGAACCAGATACGCAGTATTTT.

This rearrangement joins TRBV5-4 to TRBJ2-5, with 13 bases fitting TRBD2. Germline CDR1 is SGHNT and CDR2 is YYREEE (reference sequence). V lost 0 bases, J lost 5 bases, and 4 bases stayed unmatched. The CDR3 extends over 16 amino acids. This CDR3 reads CASSLVLAGGRETQYF. The DNA of the CDR3 is TGTGCCAGCAGCTTGGTACTAGCGGGAGGGCGGGAGACCCAGTACTTC.